This T cell receptor (beta chain) derives from a study of cytomegalovirus exposure and HLA in healthy donors. The table came from immunoSEQ multiplex PCR; TCRdb's copy has only in-frame clones and leaves some out. Among approximately 200,000 clones listed, approximately 90% were seen once. V lost 0 bases and J lost 4; bases outside the gene matches: 13. This CDR3 contains 18 residues. Germline CDR1 MGHRA, CDR2 YSYEKL. The receptor was isolated from a woman between 18 and 30 years old in good health and CMV-seronegative. The chain employs TRBV4-1 and TRBJ2-7; the match to TRBD2 covers 9 bases. Sequencing used PBMCs. The CDR3 nucleotides are TGCGCCAGCAGCCAAGATCCTAAGGTCGGGACTAGCTTTTACGAGCAGTACTTC. Encoded protein: CASSQDPKVGTSFYEQYF.